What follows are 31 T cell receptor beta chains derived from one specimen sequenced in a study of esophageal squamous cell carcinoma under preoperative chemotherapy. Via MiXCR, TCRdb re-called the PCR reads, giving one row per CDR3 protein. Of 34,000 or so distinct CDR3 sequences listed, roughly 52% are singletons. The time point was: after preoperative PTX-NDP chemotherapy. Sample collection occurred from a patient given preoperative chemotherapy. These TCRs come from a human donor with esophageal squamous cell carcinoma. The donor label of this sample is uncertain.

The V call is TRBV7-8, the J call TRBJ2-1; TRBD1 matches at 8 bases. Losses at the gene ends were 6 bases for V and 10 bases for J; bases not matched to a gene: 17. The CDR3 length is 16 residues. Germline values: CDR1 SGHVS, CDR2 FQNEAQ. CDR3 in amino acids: CASRQPLGQGGLEQFF. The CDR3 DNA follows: TGTGCCAGCAGACAGCCCCTTGGACAGGGAGGACTCGAGCAGTTCTTC. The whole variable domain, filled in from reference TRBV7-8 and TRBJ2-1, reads GAGVSQSPRYKVAKRGQDVALRCDPISGHVSLFWYQQALGQGPEFLTYFQNEAQLDKSGLPSDRFFAERPEGSVSTLKIQRTQQEDSAVYLCASRQPLGQGGLEQFFGPGTRLTVL.

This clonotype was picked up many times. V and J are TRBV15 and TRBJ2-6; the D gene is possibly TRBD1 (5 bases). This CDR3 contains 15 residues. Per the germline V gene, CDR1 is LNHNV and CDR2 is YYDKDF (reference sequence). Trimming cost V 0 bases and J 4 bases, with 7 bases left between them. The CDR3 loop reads CATSRDRTGANVLTF. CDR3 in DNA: TGTGCCACCAGCAGAGATCGGACAGGGGCCAACGTCCTGACTTTC.

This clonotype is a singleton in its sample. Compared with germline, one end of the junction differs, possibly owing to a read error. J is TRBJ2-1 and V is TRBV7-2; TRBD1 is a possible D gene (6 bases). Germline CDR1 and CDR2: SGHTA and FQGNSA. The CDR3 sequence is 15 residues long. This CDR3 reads CASSLGVGAQDTQYF. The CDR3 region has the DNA TGTGCCAGCAGCTTGGGGGTGGGGGCCCAAGATACTCAGTATTTC.

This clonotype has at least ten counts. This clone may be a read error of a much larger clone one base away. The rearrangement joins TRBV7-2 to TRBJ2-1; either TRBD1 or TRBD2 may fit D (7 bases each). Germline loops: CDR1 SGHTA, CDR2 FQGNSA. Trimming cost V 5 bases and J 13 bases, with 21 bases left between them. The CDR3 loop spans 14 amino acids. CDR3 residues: CASSRLQGGETQFF. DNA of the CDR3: TGTGCCAGCAGCCGCCTCCAGGGGGGGGAGACCCAGTTCTTC.

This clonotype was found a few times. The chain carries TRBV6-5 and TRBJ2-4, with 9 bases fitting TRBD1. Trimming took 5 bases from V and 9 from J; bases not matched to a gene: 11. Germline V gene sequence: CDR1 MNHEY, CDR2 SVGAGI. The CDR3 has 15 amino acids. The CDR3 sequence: CASSNPTGGLGIQYF. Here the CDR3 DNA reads TGTGCCAGCAGTAACCCGACAGGGGGGCTTGGCATTCAGTACTTC.

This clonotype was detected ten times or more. CDR3 sequence (DNA): TGTGCCAGCAGCTTAGGGTCATCACCCCTCCACTTT. This codes for CASSLGSSPLHF. The rearrangement links TRBV7-2 to TRBJ1-6; D is uncertain. Germline V gives CDR1 SGHTA, CDR2 FQGNSA. The CDR3 runs 12 residues. Trimming took off 1 base at V and 10 bases at J, with 5 bases between the two ends.

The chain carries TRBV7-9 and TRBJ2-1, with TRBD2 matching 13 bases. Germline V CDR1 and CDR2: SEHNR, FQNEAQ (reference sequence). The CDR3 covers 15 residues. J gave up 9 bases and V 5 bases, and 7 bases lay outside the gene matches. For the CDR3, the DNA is TGTGCCAGCAGCCCTGGACTAGCGGGAGAGTCTGAGCAGTTCTTC. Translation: CASSPGLAGESEQFF.

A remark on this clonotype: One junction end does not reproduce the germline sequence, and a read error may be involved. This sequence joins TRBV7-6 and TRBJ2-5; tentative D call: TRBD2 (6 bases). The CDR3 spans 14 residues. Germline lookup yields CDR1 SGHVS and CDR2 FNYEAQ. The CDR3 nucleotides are TGTGCCAGCAGCTTACCTCTAGCGCCAAAGACCCAGTTTTTC. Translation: CASSLPLAPKTQFF.

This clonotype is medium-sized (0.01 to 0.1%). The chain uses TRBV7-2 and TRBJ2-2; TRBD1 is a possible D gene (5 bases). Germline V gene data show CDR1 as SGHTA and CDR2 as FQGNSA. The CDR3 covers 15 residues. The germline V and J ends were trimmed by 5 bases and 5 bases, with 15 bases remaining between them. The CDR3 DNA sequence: TGTGCCAGCAGCGCGGCCAGGGAAGGGACCGGGGAGCTGTTTTTT. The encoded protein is CASSAAREGTGELFF.

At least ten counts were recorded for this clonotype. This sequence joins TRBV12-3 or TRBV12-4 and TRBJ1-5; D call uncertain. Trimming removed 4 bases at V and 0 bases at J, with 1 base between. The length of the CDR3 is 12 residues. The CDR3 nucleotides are TGTGCCAGCAGTTATAGCAATCAGCCCCAGCATTTT. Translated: CASSYSNQPQHF.

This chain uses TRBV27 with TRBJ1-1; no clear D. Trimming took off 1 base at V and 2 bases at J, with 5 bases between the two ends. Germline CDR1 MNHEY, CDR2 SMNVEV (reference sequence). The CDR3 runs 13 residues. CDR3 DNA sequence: TGTGCCAGCAGTTTATTCAGCAACACTGAAGCTTTCTTT. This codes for CASSLFSNTEAFF.

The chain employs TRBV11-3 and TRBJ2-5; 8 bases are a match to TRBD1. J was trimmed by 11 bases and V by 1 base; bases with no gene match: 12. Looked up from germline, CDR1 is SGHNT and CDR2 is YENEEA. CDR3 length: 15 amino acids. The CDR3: CASSLGTGIYNEQYF. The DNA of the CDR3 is TGTGCCAGCAGCTTAGGGACAGGGATCTACAATGAGCAGTACTTC. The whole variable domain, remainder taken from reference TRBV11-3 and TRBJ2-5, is EAGVVQSPRYKIIEKKQPVAFWCNPISGHNTLYWYLQNLGQGPELLIRYENEEAVDDSQLPKDRFSAERLKGVDSTLKIQPAELGDSAVYLCASSLGTGIYNEQYFGPGTRLLVL.

In DNA, the CDR3 is TGTGCTAGTGGTTTGGATGTCGGGGAGCTGTTTTTT. Amino acids: CASGLDVGELFF. The chain is built from TRBV12-5 and TRBJ2-2; D not certain. The CDR3 contains 12 residues. The germline V gene has CDR1 LGHNT and CDR2 FRNRAP. The V end lost 1 base, the J end lost 7 bases, and 4 bases lay between the germline ends.

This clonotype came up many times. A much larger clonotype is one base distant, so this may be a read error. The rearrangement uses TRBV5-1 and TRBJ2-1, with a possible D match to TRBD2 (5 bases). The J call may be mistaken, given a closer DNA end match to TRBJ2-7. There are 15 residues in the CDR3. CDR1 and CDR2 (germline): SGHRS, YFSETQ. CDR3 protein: CASSLVGSSYNEQYF. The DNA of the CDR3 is TGCGCCAGCAGCTTGGTAGGGAGCTCCTACAATGAGCAGTACTTC.

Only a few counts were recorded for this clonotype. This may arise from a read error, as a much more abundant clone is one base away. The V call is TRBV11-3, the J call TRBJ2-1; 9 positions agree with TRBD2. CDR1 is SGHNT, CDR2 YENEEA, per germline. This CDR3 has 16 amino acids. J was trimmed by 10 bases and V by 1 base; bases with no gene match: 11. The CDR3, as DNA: TGTGCCAGCAGCTTAGGAAAGCGGGGGGTCTCCTACGAGCAGTTCTTC. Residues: CASSLGKRGVSYEQFF.

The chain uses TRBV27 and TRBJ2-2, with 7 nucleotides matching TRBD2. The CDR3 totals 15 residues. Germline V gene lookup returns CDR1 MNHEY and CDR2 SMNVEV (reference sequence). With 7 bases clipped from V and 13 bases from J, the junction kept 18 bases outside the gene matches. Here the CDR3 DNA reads TGTGCCAGCAAAAAGGAGCGGGGAAACACCGATGCGCTGTTTTTT. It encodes CASKKERGNTDALFF.

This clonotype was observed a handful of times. CDR3 residues: CASSRLGGVSTGAQYF. CDR3 nucleotides: TGTGCCAGCAGCCGCCTAGGGGGGGTGAGCACCGGGGCGCAGTATTTT. The chain is built from TRBV7-8 and TRBJ2-2; D possibly corresponds to TRBD2 (7 bases). The J call is doubtful: the DNA matches TRBJ2-3 better. Per germline, CDR1 SGHVS and CDR2 FQNEAQ. This CDR3 spans 16 amino acids.

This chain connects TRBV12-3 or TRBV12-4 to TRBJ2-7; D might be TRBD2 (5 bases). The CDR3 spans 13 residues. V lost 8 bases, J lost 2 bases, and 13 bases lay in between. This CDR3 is CASYLAGTYEQYF. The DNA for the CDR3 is TGTGCCAGCTACCTAGCCGGGACCTACGAGCAGTACTTC.

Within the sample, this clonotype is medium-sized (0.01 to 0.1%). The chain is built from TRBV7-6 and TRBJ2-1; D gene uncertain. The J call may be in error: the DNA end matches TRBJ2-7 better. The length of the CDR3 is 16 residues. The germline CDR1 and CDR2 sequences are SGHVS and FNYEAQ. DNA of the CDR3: TGTGCCAGCAGCCCGTTCCCTCGTGCAGACGACTACGAGCAGTACTTC. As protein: CASSPFPRADDYEQYF.

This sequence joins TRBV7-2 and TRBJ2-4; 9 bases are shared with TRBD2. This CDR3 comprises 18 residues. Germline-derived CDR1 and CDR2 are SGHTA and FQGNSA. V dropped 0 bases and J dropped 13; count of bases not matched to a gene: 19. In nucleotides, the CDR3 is TGTGCCAGCAGCTTAGCGGGGGCGGGGGGGCGGGACAAAGAGATCCAGTACTTC. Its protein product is CASSLAGAGGRDKEIQYF.

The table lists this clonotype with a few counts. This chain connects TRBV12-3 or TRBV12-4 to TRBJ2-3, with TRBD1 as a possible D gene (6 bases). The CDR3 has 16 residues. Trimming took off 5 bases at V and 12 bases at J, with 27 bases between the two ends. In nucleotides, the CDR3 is TGTGCCAGCAGTACTACGAGGCTGGGGGCCACAGACATTCAGTATTTT. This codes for CASSTTRLGATDIQYF.

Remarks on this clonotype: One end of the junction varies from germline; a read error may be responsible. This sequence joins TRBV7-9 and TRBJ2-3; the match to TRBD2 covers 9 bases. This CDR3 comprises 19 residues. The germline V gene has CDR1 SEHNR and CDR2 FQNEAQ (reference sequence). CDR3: CASSEVSGTSRGSTDTQYF. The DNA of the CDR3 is TGTGCCAGCAGCGAGGTGAGCGGGACTAGCCGGGGGAGCACAGATACGCAGTATTTC. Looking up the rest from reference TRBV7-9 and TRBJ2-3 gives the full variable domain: DTGVSQNPRHKITKRGQNVTFRCDPISEHNRLYWYRQTLGQGPEFLTYFQNEAQLEKSRLLSDRFSAERPKGSFSTLEIQRTEQGDSAMYLCASSEVSGTSRGSTDTQYFGPGTRLTVL.

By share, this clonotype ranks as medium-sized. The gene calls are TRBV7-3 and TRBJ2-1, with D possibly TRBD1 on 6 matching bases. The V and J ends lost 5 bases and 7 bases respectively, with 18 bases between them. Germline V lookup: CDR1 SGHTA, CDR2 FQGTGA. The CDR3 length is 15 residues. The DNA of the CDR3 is TGTGCCAGCAGCCCCCCAGGGGCAAGTCGGAATGAGCAGTTCTTC. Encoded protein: CASSPPGASRNEQFF. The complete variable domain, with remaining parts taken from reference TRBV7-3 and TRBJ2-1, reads GAGVSQTPSNKVTEKGKYVELRCDPISGHTALYWYRQSLGQGPEFLIYFQGTGAADDSGLPNDRFFAVRPEGSVSTLKIQRTERGDSAVYLCASSPPGASRNEQFFGPGTRLTVL.

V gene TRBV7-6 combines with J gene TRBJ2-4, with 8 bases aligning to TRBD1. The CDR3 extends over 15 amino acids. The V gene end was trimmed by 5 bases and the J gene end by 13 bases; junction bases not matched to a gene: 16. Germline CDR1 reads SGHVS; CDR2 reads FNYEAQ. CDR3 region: CASSPGGGPKNTQYF. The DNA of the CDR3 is TGTGCCAGCAGCCCAGGGGGCGGGCCCAAAAACACCCAGTACTTC.

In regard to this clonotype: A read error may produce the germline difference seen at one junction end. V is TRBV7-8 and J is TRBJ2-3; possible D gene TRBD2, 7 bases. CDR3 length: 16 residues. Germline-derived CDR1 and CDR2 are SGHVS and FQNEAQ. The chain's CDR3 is CASRGLGGVNTDTLYF. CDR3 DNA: TGTGCCAGCCGGGGCCTAGGGGGGGTGAACACCGATACGCTGTATTTT.

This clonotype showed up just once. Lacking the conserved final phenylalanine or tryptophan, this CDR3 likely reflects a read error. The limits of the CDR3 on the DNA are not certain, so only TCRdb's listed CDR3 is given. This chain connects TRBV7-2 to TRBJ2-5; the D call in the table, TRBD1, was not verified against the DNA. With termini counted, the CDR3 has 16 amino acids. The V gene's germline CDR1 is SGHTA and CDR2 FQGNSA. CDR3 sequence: CASSLGRTGTSYERHS.

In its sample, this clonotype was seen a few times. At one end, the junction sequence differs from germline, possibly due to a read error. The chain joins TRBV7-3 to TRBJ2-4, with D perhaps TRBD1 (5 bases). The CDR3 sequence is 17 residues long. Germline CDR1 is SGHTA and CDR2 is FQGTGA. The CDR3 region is CASSLKLGLWAKNTQYF. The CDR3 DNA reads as TGTGCCAGCAGCCTCAAACTGGGGCTGTGGGCCAAAAATACGCAGTATTTC. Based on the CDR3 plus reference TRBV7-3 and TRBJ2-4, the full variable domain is GAGVSQTPSNKVTEKGKYVELRCDPISGHTALYWYRQSLGQGPEFLIYFQGTGAADDSGLPNDRFFAVRPEGSVSTLKIQRTERGDSAVYLCASSLKLGLWAKNTQYFGAGTRLSVL.

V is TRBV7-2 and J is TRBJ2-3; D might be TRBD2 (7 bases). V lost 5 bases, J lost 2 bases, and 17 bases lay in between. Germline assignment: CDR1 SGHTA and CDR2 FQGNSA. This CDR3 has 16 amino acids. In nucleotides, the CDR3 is TGTGCCAGCAGCGGGCTAGGGGGGGGTATCACAGATACGCAGTATTTT. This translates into CASSGLGGGITDTQYF.

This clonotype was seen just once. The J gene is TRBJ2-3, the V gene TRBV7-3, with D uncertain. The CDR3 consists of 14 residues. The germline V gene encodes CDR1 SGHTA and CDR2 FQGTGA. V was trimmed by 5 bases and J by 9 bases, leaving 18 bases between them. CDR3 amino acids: CASSPDANTGTQYF. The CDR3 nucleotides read TGTGCCAGCAGCCCAGATGCGAACACCGGGACGCAGTATTTT.

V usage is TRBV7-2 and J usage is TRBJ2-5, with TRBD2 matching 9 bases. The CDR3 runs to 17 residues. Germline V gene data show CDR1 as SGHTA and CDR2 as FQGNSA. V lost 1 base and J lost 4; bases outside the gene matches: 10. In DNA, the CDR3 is TGTGCCAGCAGCTTAGAGGGCCCAGCTAGCGGGATAGAGACCCAGTACTTC. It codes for CASSLEGPASGIETQYF.

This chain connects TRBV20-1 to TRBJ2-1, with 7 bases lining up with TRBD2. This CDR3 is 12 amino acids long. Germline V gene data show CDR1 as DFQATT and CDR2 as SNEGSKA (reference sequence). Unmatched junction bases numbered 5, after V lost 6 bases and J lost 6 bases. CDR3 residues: CSARLAANEQFF. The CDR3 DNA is TGCAGTGCCCGTCTAGCGGCCAATGAGCAGTTCTTC.